One and the same sample provided the 24 T cell receptor beta chains below, sequenced in a study of blood T cell repertoires in COVID-19. Using immunoSEQ multiplex PCR, the repertoire was profiled, and TCRdb retains in-frame clones only, with some absent. In the table there are about 200,000 clones, about 87% of which are singletons. The sequencing input was peripheral blood. These receptor sequences come from a man aged 60-69 years with acute or convalescent COVID-19.

This clone was seen only a few times. The junction differs from germline at one of its ends, possibly a read error. The chain has TRBV7-9 and TRBJ2-7; TRBD1 matches at 9 bases. Germline loops: CDR1 SEHNR, CDR2 FQNEAQ (reference sequence). The CDR3 is 14 amino acids. CDR3 amino acids: CASSPSWGQGERDF. CDR3 in DNA: TGTGCCAGCAGCCCTTCTTGGGGACAGGGCGAGCGAGACTTC.

J is TRBJ2-3 and V is TRBV2; TRBD2 aligns across 13 bases. The CDR3 contains 13 residues. The J segment lost 14 bases and the V segment lost 2 bases, leaving 4 bases of the junction unmatched. Germline V lookup: CDR1 SNHLY, CDR2 FYNNEI. CDR3 sequence (DNA): TGTGCCAGCAGTGAAAACACTAGCGGGGGGGCGTATTTT. Residues: CASSENTSGGAYF.

The rearrangement links TRBV23-1 to TRBJ1-2, with D possibly TRBD1 on 6 matching bases. TRBV23-1 is marked as an open reading frame, function uncertain. This CDR3 comprises 16 residues. The V and J ends lost 1 base and 7 bases respectively, with 19 bases between them. CDR3 loop: CASSQYRLAGVPGYTF. CDR3 sequence (DNA): TGCGCCAGCAGTCAATATCGGCTGGCAGGGGTCCCTGGCTACACCTTC.

This clone was counted once. The chain is built from TRBV5-1 and TRBJ2-5, with 10 nucleotides matching TRBD2. The V segment lost 2 bases and the J segment 2 bases; nucleotides outside the gene matches: 9. Germline assignment: CDR1 SGHRS and CDR2 YFSETQ. CDR3 length equals 17 residues. The DNA of the CDR3 is TGCGCCAGCAGCTTCCTCCCACTAGCGGGGCGGCAAGAGACCCAGTACTTC. It yields the protein CASSFLPLAGRQETQYF.

This clone was recorded only once. The rearrangement joins TRBV6-2 or TRBV6-3 to TRBJ1-6; 9 bases line up with TRBD1. There are 15 residues in the CDR3. V trimming: 5 bases; J trimming: 9 bases; junction bases outside the gene matches: 8. Germline CDR1 MNHEY, CDR2 SVGEGT. The DNA for the CDR3 is TGTGCCAGCAGTGGACCGGGACAGGGAGCTTCACCCCTCCACTTT. Translation: CASSGPGQGASPLHF.

The rearrangement links TRBV6-5 to TRBJ2-2; 7 positions match TRBD1. Germline-derived CDR1 and CDR2 are MNHEY and SVGAGI. The CDR3 is 14 amino acids. Trimming removed 0 bases from V and 6 bases from J; junction bases left unmatched: 1. The CDR3 bases are TGTGCCAGCAGTTACTCCCAGGGGGCCGGGGAGCTGTTTTTT. It is translated as CASSYSQGAGELFF.

The chain carries TRBV4-1 and TRBJ1-6; tentative D call: TRBD1 (5 bases). V was trimmed by 4 bases and J by 10 bases, leaving 11 bases between them. The CDR3 loop spans 13 amino acids. Germline assignment: CDR1 MGHRA and CDR2 YSYEKL. CDR3 DNA sequence: TGCGCCAGCAGCCCCAGGGAGGCCTCACCCCTCCACTTT. This codes for CASSPREASPLHF.

This chain links TRBV27 with TRBJ1-5; TRBD1 is a possible D gene (5 bases). CDR3 length equals 15 residues. V was cut by 7 bases and J by 6 bases, with 19 bases left in between. Germline values: CDR1 MNHEY, CDR2 SMNVEV (reference sequence). The CDR3 DNA reads TGTGCCAGCAACCCGGCAGGTTCAAGGGGTCAGCCCCAGCATTTT. Translation gives CASNPAGSRGQPQHF.

This chain links TRBV4-1 with TRBJ2-5, with 7 bases aligning to TRBD1. The CDR3 runs to 14 residues. The ends lost 4 bases at V and 2 bases at J; junction bases unmatched: 4. From germline, CDR1 is MGHRA and CDR2 YSYEKL. CDR3 loop: CASSRDRDQETQYF. Here the CDR3 DNA reads TGCGCCAGCAGCCGCGACAGGGATCAAGAGACCCAGTACTTC.

The gene calls are TRBV19 and TRBJ1-2; D is uncertain. Germline V gene data show CDR1 as LNHDA and CDR2 as SQIVND (reference sequence). Deletions cut 5 bases from V and 5 bases from J, with 12 bases between. CDR3 length equals 13 residues. This CDR3 reads CASSSMRRYGYTF. DNA for the CDR3: TGTGCCAGTAGTTCCATGAGAAGATATGGCTACACCTTC.

The rearrangement joins TRBV6-5 to TRBJ2-7; 9 positions agree with TRBD1. The CDR3 consists of 15 residues. J was trimmed by 6 bases and V by 7 bases; bases with no gene match: 13. Germline-derived CDR1 and CDR2 are MNHEY and SVGAGI. The CDR3 spells CASIRTGQGAGEQYF. The CDR3 DNA reads TGTGCCAGCATTAGAACGGGACAGGGCGCCGGCGAGCAGTACTTC.

V and J are TRBV5-5 and TRBJ1-1; D not resolved. This CDR3 spans 13 amino acids. Germline values: CDR1 SGHKS, CDR2 YYEKEE (reference sequence). Trimming removed 0 bases at V and 1 base at J, with 4 bases between. The CDR3 DNA sequence: TGTGCCAGCAGCTTGGCAGGGAACACTGAAGCTTTCTTT. This gives the protein CASSLAGNTEAFF.

The chain has TRBV9 and TRBJ2-3, with 10 bases lining up with TRBD2. The ends lost 0 bases at V and 4 bases at J; junction bases unmatched: 14. Germline V gene data show CDR1 as SGDLS and CDR2 as YYNGEE. The CDR3 loop spans 19 amino acids. The CDR3 loop is CASSVATRWSGGGPDTQYF. CDR3 nucleotide sequence: TGTGCCAGCAGCGTAGCTACGAGGTGGAGCGGGGGGGGCCCAGATACGCAGTATTTT.

The chain uses TRBV5-5 and TRBJ2-7; 9 bases fit TRBD1. From germline, CDR1 is SGHKS and CDR2 YYEKEE (reference sequence). V dropped 3 bases and J dropped 2; count of bases not matched to a gene: 12. This CDR3 is built from 17 residues. This CDR3 reads CASSSVGSGQGPYEQYF. The CDR3 nucleotides are TGTGCCAGCAGCTCCGTGGGTTCGGGACAGGGACCCTACGAGCAGTACTTC.

The chain carries TRBV19 and TRBJ2-7, with 9 bases aligning to TRBD1. CDR1 is LNHDA and CDR2 is SQIVND in the germline V gene (reference sequence). The CDR3 runs 15 residues. J lost 2 bases, V lost 5 bases, and 7 bases had no gene match. The CDR3 spells CASSPQDRGAYEQYF. The DNA of the CDR3 is TGTGCCAGTAGTCCCCAGGACAGGGGTGCCTACGAGCAGTACTTC.

This clone was recorded once. The chain carries TRBV18 and TRBJ2-6, with TRBD1 matching 8 bases. Germline V lookup: CDR1 KGHSH, CDR2 LQKENI. The CDR3 contains 18 residues. With V trimmed by 3 bases and J by 0 bases, 7 bases remained unmatched. CDR3 coding DNA: TGTGCCAGCTCACCCGCCGGGACAGGATACTCTGGGGCCAACGTCCTGACTTTC. Its protein product is CASSPAGTGYSGANVLTF.

The chain joins TRBV30 to TRBJ1-2; TRBD1 aligns across 7 bases. This CDR3 spans 12 amino acids. The germline gives CDR1 GTSNPN, CDR2 SVGIG (reference sequence). J lost 2 bases, V lost 4 bases, and 1 base had no gene match. The CDR3 loop is CAWKGANYGYTF. The CDR3 nucleotides are TGTGCCTGGAAGGGGGCGAACTATGGCTACACCTTC.

The chain employs TRBV6-5 and TRBJ2-2; the match to TRBD1 covers 8 bases. CDR1 is MNHEY and CDR2 is SVGAGI in the germline V gene. Trimming cost V 8 bases and J 1 base; bases outside gene matches: 6. The CDR3 has 15 residues. The CDR3 loop is CASVKGQVNTGELFF. Here the CDR3 DNA reads TGTGCCAGCGTTAAGGGACAGGTGAACACCGGGGAGCTGTTTTTT.

The chain couples TRBV5-4 to TRBJ2-5; 9 positions match TRBD2. This CDR3 contains 14 residues. The germline V gene has CDR1 SGHNT and CDR2 YYREEE (reference sequence). V lost 7 bases to trimming and J lost 7 bases; unmatched junction nucleotides: 11. The CDR3 coding sequence is TGTGCCAGCCAGACTAGCGGATTTGAGGGGACCCAGTACTTC. Protein product: CASQTSGFEGTQYF.

Many counts were recorded for this clone. The rearrangement joins TRBV2 to TRBJ1-6, with 8 bases fitting TRBD1. Trimming removed 3 bases from V and 4 bases from J; junction bases left unmatched: 8. The CDR3 has 17 amino acids. CDR1 is SNHLY, CDR2 FYNNEI, per germline. The CDR3 nucleotides are TGTGCCAGCAGTGAGTGGGCAGGGGGCTTGTATAATTCACCCCTCCACTTT. This sequence encodes CASSEWAGGLYNSPLHF.

The V call is TRBV2, the J call TRBJ1-6; D unresolved. Germline CDR1 reads SNHLY; CDR2 reads FYNNEI. The ends were cut back, 7 bases at V and 7 bases at J, with 11 bases in the middle. CDR3 length equals 13 residues. The CDR3 DNA follows: TGTGCCAGCATTGTTATTTCCAATTCACCCCTCCACTTT. As protein: CASIVISNSPLHF.

The rearrangement links TRBV5-1 to TRBJ1-2, with D uncertain. V shed 1 base and J shed 4 bases, with 11 bases lying between them. CDR1 SGHRS and CDR2 YFSETQ come from the germline V gene. This CDR3 contains 14 residues. In DNA, the CDR3 is TGCGCCAGCAGCTTGCAACCGGACTCCTATGGCTACACCTTC. Its protein product is CASSLQPDSYGYTF. Full variable domain (missing parts from reference TRBV5-1 and TRBJ1-2): KAGVTQTPRYLIKTRGQQVTLSCSPISGHRSVSWYQQTPGQGLQFLFEYFSETQRNKGNFPGRFSGRQFSNSRSEMNVSTLELGDSALYLCASSLQPDSYGYTFGSGTRLTVV.

The chain has TRBV27 and TRBJ2-5; 13 positions agree with TRBD2. The CDR3 contains 18 residues. Trimming removed 5 bases from V and 1 base from J; junction bases left unmatched: 10. Germline lookup yields CDR1 MNHEY and CDR2 SMNVEV (reference sequence). The CDR3 sequence: CASSPGTSGVYPQETQYF. The CDR3 DNA sequence: TGTGCCAGCAGTCCCGGGACTAGCGGGGTTTATCCCCAAGAGACCCAGTACTTC.

The rearrangement joins TRBV30 to TRBJ1-1, with D possibly being TRBD1 (5 bases). V was pared by 5 bases and J by 1 base, with 11 bases between. The CDR3 contains 13 residues. Germline assignment: CDR1 GTSNPN and CDR2 SVGIG (reference sequence). CDR3 sequence reads: CAWADRANTEAFF. CDR3 in DNA: TGTGCCTGGGCCGACAGAGCGAACACTGAAGCTTTCTTT. The complete variable domain, with remaining parts taken from reference TRBV30 and TRBJ1-1, reads SQTIHQWPATLVQPVGSPLSLECTVEGTSNPNLYWYRQAAGRGLQLLFYSVGIGQISSEVPQNLSASRPQDRQFILSSKKLLLSDSGFYLCAWADRANTEAFFGQGTRLTVV.